This T cell receptor beta chain was sequenced during a study of blood T cell repertoires in COVID-19. Study context: Both acute and convalescent COVID-19 samples were obtained from the United States, Italy and Spain. PBMCs, B-cell-depleted T cells, or T cells provided the cDNA or gDNA that made up the material.

Original handling: Researchers report that nucleated cell counts were estimated from reference gene primer amplification. Method: immunoSEQ multiplex PCR; TCRdb's copy keeps in-frame clones and lacks some. That table is the source of V, J and clone size, and D and trimming were worked out from the DNA. This table has 7,000 or so clones, about nine tenths appearing once. The sequence was collected from a man between 65 and 85 years old with active COVID-19. Sequenced: peripheral blood.

The CDR3 here is CASTNAYEQFF. In DNA form, the CDR3 reads TGTGCCAGCACTAACGCTTATGAGCAGTTCTTC. The chain joins TRBV11-2 to TRBJ2-1; no firm D call. Germline CDR1 SGHAT, CDR2 FQNNGV. The length of the CDR3 is 11 residues. Trimming pared 7 bases from V and 8 bases from J, leaving 9 bases between.